The 32 T cell receptor beta chains presented below share a single source sample, sequenced in a study of early T cells in non-severe SARS-CoV-2 infection (dated by TCRdb to the early 2020s). Libraries were made using 5' RACE. The instrument given in TCRdb is NextSeq 500. TCRdb cleaned the public reads at Q25 with fastp, built clones with MiXCR and kept in-frame beta chains. Every CDR3 protein is listed once, alongside the most common genes and DNA of its rows. Across this sample there are about 100,000 distinct CDR3 sequences, with roughly 13% seen only once. Of the sample, around 2.4% falls within the top ten clones. The sample taken for sequencing was whole blood. Receptors were obtained from an adult who was a healthcare worker with PCR-confirmed SARS-CoV-2 infection or an uninfected control (not recorded which).

This chain connects TRBV20-1 to TRBJ2-5; unclear D gene. In germline, CDR1 is DFQATT, CDR2 SNEGSKA (reference sequence). V was cut by 0 bases and J by 5 bases, with 4 bases left in between. CDR3 length equals 11 residues. The CDR3 sequence is CSARDEETQYF. The CDR3 coding sequence is TGCAGTGCTAGAGATGAGGAGACCCAGTACTTC.

This clonotype was found a few times. This sequence joins TRBV25-1 and TRBJ2-1, with no clear D. The germline V gene encodes CDR1 MGHDK and CDR2 SYGVNS. V lost 5 bases, J lost 6 bases, and 14 bases lay in between. This CDR3 region has 14 residues. This CDR3 reads CASSYRRGVNEQFF. The CDR3 region has the DNA TGTGCCAGCAGTTATCGTCGAGGAGTCAATGAGCAGTTCTTC.

The genes are TRBV6-5 and TRBJ2-6; D call uncertain. Germline loops: CDR1 MNHEY, CDR2 SVGAGI. V gave up 0 bases and J gave up 4 bases, with 10 bases separating them. This CDR3 has 16 amino acids. The CDR3 DNA follows: TGTGCCAGCAGTTACTCTCAGGCGACCGGGGCCAACGTCCTGACTTTC. It is translated as CASSYSQATGANVLTF.

This clonotype was recorded at least ten times. This sequence joins TRBV6-5 and TRBJ2-7; D unclear. The germline V gene has CDR1 MNHEY and CDR2 SVGAGI. V gave up 8 bases and J gave up 0 bases, with 11 bases separating them. The CDR3 sequence is 13 residues long. This CDR3 is CASFLAPSYEQYF. The CDR3 bases are TGTGCCAGCTTTCTGGCGCCCTCCTACGAGCAGTACTTC.

This rearrangement joins TRBV19 to TRBJ2-3; 7 bases align to TRBD1. The J segment lost 4 bases and the V segment lost 6 bases, leaving 13 bases of the junction unmatched. The germline CDR1 and CDR2 sequences are LNHDA and SQIVND (reference sequence). The CDR3 is 16 residues long. The CDR3 here is CASSHEGDRESDTQYF. The CDR3 DNA reads TGTGCCAGTAGCCACGAAGGAGACAGGGAATCAGATACGCAGTATTTT.

This sequence joins TRBV4-3 and TRBJ1-5; D is uncertain. This CDR3 has 13 residues. Germline values: CDR1 LGHNA, CDR2 YSLEER. Between the trimmed V and J ends, which lost 0 bases and 7 bases, there was a span of 7 bases. In DNA, the CDR3 is TGCGCCAGCAGCCAAGATGTAGAGCAGCCCCAGCATTTT. Protein product: CASSQDVEQPQHF.

Ten or more counts support this clonotype. The chain links TRBV20-1 to TRBJ2-6; D uncertain. Trimming took off 3 bases at V and 4 bases at J, with 7 bases between the two ends. There are 13 residues in the CDR3. The germline V gene encodes CDR1 DFQATT and CDR2 SNEGSKA (reference sequence). CDR3 DNA sequence: TGCAGTGCTAGCCCCAGCGGGGCCAACGTCCTGACTTTC. Translated, it gives CSASPSGANVLTF.

At least ten counts were recorded for this clonotype. This chain connects TRBV28 to TRBJ1-2; D not resolved. This CDR3 is built from 14 residues. The V gene lost 3 bases and the J gene lost 0 bases, with 8 bases spanning the gap. Germline V lookup: CDR1 MDHEN, CDR2 SYDVKM. The CDR3 DNA reads TGTGCCAGCAGTTTGGGAGGTTCTAACTATGGCTACACCTTC. Translation gives CASSLGGSNYGYTF.

This clonotype was detected ten times or more. The rearrangement joins TRBV12-3 or TRBV12-4 to TRBJ1-1; D is uncertain. Trimming took 8 bases from V and 3 from J, leaving 16 bases between them. The CDR3 has 14 residues. The CDR3 loop reads CASCARARDTEAFF. DNA of the CDR3: TGTGCCAGCTGCGCACGAGCCCGAGACACTGAAGCTTTCTTT.

The J gene is TRBJ2-6, the V gene TRBV28, with a possible D match to TRBD1 (5 bases). Trimming pared 3 bases from V and 3 bases from J, leaving 6 bases between. There are 14 residues in the CDR3. Germline assignment: CDR1 MDHEN and CDR2 SYDVKM. CDR3 coding DNA: TGTGCCAGCAGTTTGGGGCTTGGGGCCAACGTCCTGACTTTC. Amino acid sequence: CASSLGLGANVLTF.

This clonotype showed up many times. This chain joins TRBV28 and TRBJ2-1; a possible D gene is TRBD2 (5 bases). This CDR3 has 14 amino acids. Germline-derived CDR1 and CDR2 are MDHEN and SYDVKM. Trimming shortened V by 6 bases and J by 4 bases, and 13 bases separated the two germline ends. CDR3 bases: TGTGCCAGCAGAGCCGGGATCGTATACAATGAGCAGTTCTTC. As protein: CASRAGIVYNEQFF.

This sequence joins TRBV7-9 and TRBJ2-1, with 7 bases that match TRBD1. The J segment lost 6 bases and the V segment lost 5 bases, leaving 10 bases of the junction unmatched. Per the germline V gene, CDR1 is SEHNR and CDR2 is FQNEAQ (reference sequence). This CDR3 is 15 amino acids long. The CDR3 bases are TGTGCCAGCAGCCCAAGGAAGGGGGCCTTCAATGAGCAGTTCTTC. Amino acid sequence: CASSPRKGAFNEQFF. The variable domain in full, completed from reference TRBV7-9 and TRBJ2-1, reads DTGVSQNPRHKITKRGQNVTFRCDPISEHNRLYWYRQTLGQGPEFLTYFQNEAQLEKSRLLSDRFSAERPKGSFSTLEIQRTEQGDSAMYLCASSPRKGAFNEQFFGPGTRLTVL.

The chain combines TRBV15 with TRBJ1-1; TRBD1 might be the D (5 bases). The CDR3 is made up of 15 amino acids. Between the trimmed V and J ends, which lost 0 bases and 1 base, there was a span of 9 bases. CDR1 is LNHNV and CDR2 is YYDKDF in the germline V gene (reference sequence). The CDR3 protein is CATSRDRGGNTEAFF. CDR3 nucleotide sequence: TGTGCCACCAGCAGAGATAGGGGCGGGAACACTGAAGCTTTCTTT.

CDR3 in amino acids: CASSLRTLETQYF. The CDR3, as DNA: TGTGCCAGCAGTTTGAGGACGCTGGAGACCCAGTACTTC. This chain joins TRBV6-6 and TRBJ2-5; D gene unclear. V was pared by 4 bases and J by 5 bases, with 11 bases between. Germline V CDR1 and CDR2: MNHNY, SVGAGI (reference sequence). The CDR3 extends over 13 amino acids.

CDR3 sequence: CASIGGQDNEQFF. Written as DNA, the CDR3 is TGTGCCAGCATAGGGGGACAGGACAATGAGCAGTTCTTC. The J gene is TRBJ2-1, the V gene TRBV6-5; 8 bases line up with TRBD1. Per the germline V gene, CDR1 is MNHEY and CDR2 is SVGAGI. The CDR3 sequence is 13 residues long. The V segment lost 7 bases and the J segment 5 bases; nucleotides outside the gene matches: 4.

The CDR3: CASSFMGQNEAFF. The CDR3 coding sequence is TGTGCCAGCAGTTTTATGGGGCAGAATGAAGCTTTCTTT. The chain couples TRBV28 to TRBJ1-1; D is perhaps TRBD1 (5 bases). The germline V and J ends were trimmed by 3 bases and 7 bases, with 12 bases remaining between them. The CDR3 is made up of 13 amino acids. CDR1 and CDR2 from the germline V gene are MDHEN and SYDVKM.

This clonotype was seen many times. The chain is built from TRBV11-2 and TRBJ2-5; TRBD2 is a possible D gene (6 bases). Trimming removed 2 bases at V and 4 bases at J, with 14 bases between. Germline CDR1 and CDR2: SGHAT and FQNNGV. The CDR3 is 15 residues long. CDR3 bases: TGTGCCAGCAGCTTATACGGGGGTGGGACAGAGACCCAGTACTTC. It codes for CASSLYGGGTETQYF.

This clonotype was detected ten times or more. The chain uses TRBV20-1 and TRBJ2-5; D is undetermined. This CDR3 region has 15 residues. The germline V gene has CDR1 DFQATT and CDR2 SNEGSKA (reference sequence). The V end was cut by 0 bases, the J end by 2 bases, with 13 bases between. The CDR3 here is CSARDSRTPQETQYF. The CDR3 DNA follows: TGCAGTGCTAGAGATTCGCGGACCCCTCAAGAGACCCAGTACTTC.

This clonotype was recorded many times. J is TRBJ2-7 and V is TRBV11-2; D remains unclear. Germline loops: CDR1 SGHAT, CDR2 FQNNGV. Trimming removed 8 bases at V and 5 bases at J, with 13 bases between. CDR3 length: 12 residues. The CDR3 loop reads CASSAGRDEQYF. DNA of the CDR3: TGTGCCAGCTCTGCCGGTCGGGACGAGCAGTACTTC.

J is TRBJ2-5 and V is TRBV29-1; possible D gene TRBD1, 5 bases. CDR3 length equals 11 residues. Germline loops: CDR1 SQVTM, CDR2 ANQGSEA. V was shortened by 4 bases and J by 4 bases, with 7 bases between the two germline ends. CDR3 sequence: CSVGGGETQYF. For the CDR3, the DNA is TGCAGCGTTGGGGGCGGAGAGACCCAGTACTTC.

This clonotype was seen many times. The chain links TRBV7-9 to TRBJ2-5; D is ambiguous. This CDR3 spans 15 amino acids. The V end was cut by 5 bases, the J end by 3 bases, with 16 bases between. Per germline, CDR1 SEHNR and CDR2 FQNEAQ (reference sequence). DNA of the CDR3: TGTGCCAGCAGCCCCCCGACTGCGGCGAAAGAGACCCAGTACTTC. Protein: CASSPPTAAKETQYF.

The J gene is TRBJ2-1, the V gene TRBV29-1; D unresolved. The V gene's germline CDR1 is SQVTM and CDR2 ANQGSEA. The CDR3 runs to 12 residues. The ends were cut back, 5 bases at V and 4 bases at J, with 9 bases in the middle. CDR3 sequence reads: CSVQRSYNEQFF. The CDR3, as DNA: TGCAGCGTTCAACGGTCTTACAATGAGCAGTTCTTC.

The rearrangement uses TRBV27 and TRBJ2-3; D may be TRBD1 or TRBD2 (5 bases each). V lost 5 bases to trimming and J lost 5 bases, with 20 bases between them. This CDR3 spans 16 amino acids. Germline assignment: CDR1 MNHEY and CDR2 SMNVEV (reference sequence). The CDR3 protein is CASSPPGRVGGDTQYF. DNA of the CDR3: TGTGCCAGCAGTCCCCCGGGAAGGGTTGGGGGAGATACGCAGTATTTT.

This rearrangement joins TRBV20-1 to TRBJ2-1, with D possibly TRBD1 on 5 matching bases. The germline V gene has CDR1 DFQATT and CDR2 SNEGSKA (reference sequence). V lost 4 bases and J lost 9, with 10 bases in between. This CDR3 comprises 11 residues. The CDR3, as DNA: TGCAGTGCTACCTCTAGGGGTGAGCAGTTCTTC. It encodes CSATSRGEQFF.

This chain links TRBV7-2 with TRBJ1-4, with 7 bases that match TRBD1. This CDR3 contains 14 residues. After removal of 2 bases from V and 5 bases from J, the junction contained 2 bases not matched to a gene. Germline V lookup: CDR1 SGHTA, CDR2 FQGNSA. The CDR3 sequence: CASSLRGLNEKLFF. The CDR3 coding sequence is TGTGCCAGCAGCTTAAGGGGGCTGAATGAAAAACTGTTTTTT.

The chain couples TRBV6-4 to TRBJ1-1; 9 bases are shared with TRBD1. V trimming: 1 base; J trimming: 3 bases; junction bases outside the gene matches: 12. This CDR3 region has 18 residues. Germline CDR1 reads MRHNA; CDR2 reads SNTAGT. DNA for the CDR3: TGTGCCAGCAGTGACTGGGGACAGGGTGGTGCGCTGGACACTGAAGCTTTCTTT. Translating gives CASSDWGQGGALDTEAFF.

As for this clonotype: Given a much more abundant clone one base away, this may be a read error. It is likely a read error, because the conserved phenylalanine at the end of the CDR3 is missing. The rearrangement uses TRBV6-5 and TRBJ1-1, with 9 bases that match TRBD1. Germline V CDR1 and CDR2: MNHEY, SVGAGI. The CDR3 has 13 amino acids. V was pared by 6 bases and J by 8 bases, with 7 bases of the junction left unmatched. CDR3 bases: TGTGCCAGCAGCCCCGGGGACAGGGCCGAAGCTTTCTCT. Protein: CASSPGDRAEAFS.

The V call is TRBV11-2, the J call TRBJ2-5, with 9 nucleotides matching TRBD1. The CDR3 has 16 residues. Germline CDR1 SGHAT, CDR2 FQNNGV. The V gene end was trimmed by 7 bases and the J gene end by 6 bases; junction bases not matched to a gene: 15. As DNA, the CDR3 is TGTGCCAGCACTACCCTCCGGGACAGGGTGATGAAGACCCAGTACTTC. Translating gives CASTTLRDRVMKTQYF.

This clonotype appeared a few times. This chain joins TRBV20-1 and TRBJ2-7; a weak D match, TRBD2 (6 bases). This CDR3 has 12 amino acids. The ends were cut back, 3 bases at V and 1 base at J, with 7 bases in the middle. CDR1 is DFQATT, CDR2 SNEGSKA, per germline (reference sequence). The CDR3 DNA follows: TGCAGTGCTAGCGGGGGATCCTACGAGCAGTACTTC. It translates to CSASGGSYEQYF.

The chain couples TRBV5-6 to TRBJ2-3; the match to TRBD1 covers 7 bases. The CDR3 consists of 15 residues. V trimming: 4 bases; J trimming: 2 bases; junction bases outside the gene matches: 7. Germline V gives CDR1 SGHDT, CDR2 YYEEEE. The CDR3 DNA sequence: TGTGCCAGCAGCCCACCAGACAGGGCCACAGATACGCAGTATTTT. Translating gives CASSPPDRATDTQYF.

This clonotype was picked up many times. This sequence joins TRBV7-9 and TRBJ1-4; 7 bases are a match to TRBD1. V trimming: 4 bases; J trimming: 3 bases; junction bases outside the gene matches: 8. Germline loops: CDR1 SEHNR, CDR2 FQNEAQ (reference sequence). This CDR3 spans 16 amino acids. In nucleotides, the CDR3 is TGTGCCAGCAGCTCGAAACCGGGACAGCCTAATGAAAAACTGTTTTTT. Encoded protein: CASSSKPGQPNEKLFF.

The chain employs TRBV29-1 and TRBJ2-2; D gene uncertain. Trimming cost V 5 bases and J 6 bases, with 13 bases left between them. Germline V gene sequence: CDR1 SQVTM, CDR2 ANQGSEA. CDR3 length: 13 amino acids. The CDR3 region has the DNA TGCAGCGTTAGTATATTAGTCTCCGGGGAGCTGTTTTTT. Translating gives CSVSILVSGELFF.